The sequence of this T cell receptor (beta chain) was determined in a study of blood T cell repertoires in COVID-19. Study at large: In each case, the material was cDNA or gDNA derived from T cells, B-cell-depleted T cells, or PBMCs.

This CDR3 contains 17 residues. The germline V gene encodes CDR1 SGHTA and CDR2 FQGNSA. The junction had 12 bases not matched to a gene; V was cut back by 5 bases and J by 6 bases. As handled by the study authors: Reference gene primer amplification yielded estimated nucleated cell counts. Clones were sequenced by immunoSEQ multiplex PCR, and TCRdb holds only the in-frame ones, with some missing. That table gives V, J and clone size, and the DNA gave D and trimming. The sample consists of around 90,000 clones, 80% of them appearing once. The chain uses TRBV7-2 and TRBJ1-6; 8 bases are shared with TRBD1. Sequenced input: peripheral blood. The receptor's source is a human donor in a cohort sampled during active COVID-19. The CDR3 nucleotides are TGTGCCAGCAGCCGGGGGGACAGGTTCGCCTTTAATTCACCCCTCCACTTT. This gives the protein CASSRGDRFAFNSPLHF.